Below, 5 T cell receptor beta chains from the same sample are listed, as sequenced in a study of cytomegalovirus exposure and HLA in healthy donors. The PCR employed 60 Vbeta primers together with 13 Jbeta primers. Some clones are missing from TCRdb's copy, which holds only in-frame ones; the method was immunoSEQ multiplex PCR. The repertoire holds under 100,000 clones, with around 80% as singletons. Sequenced input: PBMCs. The receptors here all came from a human donor in good health.

The chain uses TRBV5-4 and TRBJ1-4; D ambiguous. This CDR3 has 15 amino acids. The V end was cut by 4 bases, the J end by 6 bases, with 16 bases between. Germline CDR1 reads SGHNT; CDR2 reads YYREEE (reference sequence). The CDR3 DNA reads TGTGCCAGCAGCCCAACTCCCAAGGAGTATGAAAAACTGTTTTTT. Translating gives CASSPTPKEYEKLFF.

The chain combines TRBV5-8 with TRBJ1-1; D uncertain. Germline assignment: CDR1 SGHTS and CDR2 YDEGEE. Trimming cost V 1 base and J 1 base, with 8 bases left between them. The CDR3 covers 14 residues. The CDR3 DNA sequence: TGTGCCAGCAGCTTGACACAGACGAACACTGAAGCTTTCTTT. Residues: CASSLTQTNTEAFF.

This chain links TRBV7-9 with TRBJ2-7; 13 bases fit TRBD2. Germline CDR1 is SEHNR and CDR2 is FQNEAQ (reference sequence). The CDR3 consists of 15 residues. Trimming removed 5 bases from V and 6 bases from J; junction bases left unmatched: 7. The CDR3 here is CASSTLAGGRFEQYF. CDR3 nucleotides: TGTGCCAGCAGCACACTAGCGGGGGGGCGATTCGAGCAGTACTTC. The variable domain in full, completed from reference TRBV7-9 and TRBJ2-7, reads DTGVSQNPRHKITKRGQNVTFRCDPISEHNRLYWYRQTLGQGPEFLTYFQNEAQLEKSRLLSDRFSAERPKGSFSTLEIQRTEQGDSAMYLCASSTLAGGRFEQYFGPGTRLTVT.

The chain has TRBV6-1 and TRBJ2-5, with unresolved D. The closer fit of TRBJ2-7 to the DNA end suggests the J call may be wrong. Germline values: CDR1 MNHNS, CDR2 SASEGT. This CDR3 is built from 14 residues. CDR3 loop: CASSDWALLYEQYF. In DNA, the CDR3 is TGTGCCAGCAGTGATTGGGCATTGCTCTACGAGCAGTACTTC.

This clone was counted only a few times. This rearrangement joins TRBV2 to TRBJ2-1; 8 bases match TRBD1. The CDR3 spans 20 residues. Trimming removed 0 bases from V and 6 bases from J; junction bases left unmatched: 19. Germline CDR1 reads SNHLY; CDR2 reads FYNNEI. The CDR3, as DNA: TGTGCCAGCAGTGAAGCGCTTCGACCTACTGAGGACAGGGTAGGCAATGAGCAGTTCTTC. It encodes CASSEALRPTEDRVGNEQFF.